This T cell receptor (beta chain) was retrieved from a study of cytomegalovirus exposure and HLA in healthy donors (dated by TCRdb to the late 2010s). With respect to the entire study: An earlier analysis of some 600 of the donors reported 276 Gb of sequence data and 100 million to 120 million unique TCR beta sequences obtained from about 179 million T cells. An early release covering approximately 600 HLA-typed donors comprised approximately 290 gigabases of sequencing data and about 90 million unique TCR sequences. Of the roughly 400 genotyped donors, over 70% fell in the genetic ancestry cluster associated with self-reported Caucasian donors. The study was designed to test whether signatures of past pathogen exposure could be identified by cataloging public T cell receptors. Using immunosequencing, the study profiled T cell repertoires from 640 or so subjects and related those repertoires to cytomegalovirus serostatus. In addition to the first cohort of 666 subjects, a separate validation cohort of 100 to 150 different subjects was used. High-throughput TCR immunosequencing, statistical association of individual TCRs with disease status, and machine learning were combined to predict cytomegalovirus infection status. In a later analysis, previously published TCR beta repertoires from about 640 donors were re-analyzed and high-resolution HLA genotyping was added so that TCR occurrence patterns could be studied. Rather than drawing on any new phenotypic data, the later analysis identified candidate immune exposures from TCR beta sequences and the way those sequences occurred across donors. An earlier analysis of nearly 600 of the donors applied high-throughput TCR beta sequencing to assess whether each TCR beta V gene segment acted as functional or pseudogenic. Alongside the repertoire data, information on donor age, sex, ethnicity and CMV serostatus was compiled. Genome-wide SNP genotypes for about three fifths of the roughly 700 donors were used in a later genetic analysis, which treated that subset as a discovery cohort. Every discovery cohort repertoire had been produced on one sequencing platform. Both class I and class II loci were covered by HLA typing, at four-digit resolution. Typing coverage differed by locus: A, B, C, DRB1 and DQB1 were typed in about 620-630 donors, DQA1 in about 560, DPA1 in 600 to 610, and DPB1 in around 490. Roughly 5 DR-DQ haplotypes were handled as single units for association and clustering, since linkage in the cohort was strong. Across some 400 genotyped donors of the cohort, an average of about 240,000 unique TCR beta nucleotide sequences per donor were sequenced, and around 19% of those sequences were non-productive. What the research found in general, with its limitations: CMV serostatus was the only immune exposure information available for the cohort. In a later genetic analysis, a missense DCLRE1C variant was associated with V-gene and J-gene trimming of TCR beta chains, and the association was replicated in an independent cohort. A later analysis found that HLA-associated TCR beta chains were more clonally expanded and had lower generation probabilities than equally common non-associated chains. Sequencing depth was assumed to be roughly uniform across donors in the presence/absence analyses, though that assumption may not hold. Broadly in line with IMGT annotations, most TCR beta V segments showed up in productive rearrangements about 87% or about 30% of the time in an earlier analysis of under 700 of the donors. In a later genetic analysis, fewer N-insertions in productive TCRs were reported among donors in an Asian-associated ancestry cluster than the roughly 640-donor mean. Because counts were too low, approximately 18 rarely observed V segments, including chromosome 9 orphons, were excluded from the earlier analysis of several hundred of the donors. A further reported finding was that TCR beta sequences accurately predicted the HLA-A and HLA-B alleles for most subjects in the first cohort. Because the 87-base-pair reads could not distinguish some IMGT-functional V segments, including TRBV6-2 and TRBV6-3, those segments were excluded. Linkage disequilibrium might explain the correlated functional status among segregating V segments, but an unknown experimental factor could not be excluded. A later analysis reported that several top co-occurrence clusters appeared linked to parvovirus B19, influenza, CMV and Epstein-Barr virus. The cohort was sequenced for TCR beta chains only, and without alpha or paired-chain data the features that could be detected were limited. A later analysis found that TCR association rates varied across HLA loci, with DRB1 alleles showing the most associated TCRs and HLA-C alleles the fewest. A later analysis associated about 16,000 TCR beta sequences with specific HLA alleles at a false discovery rate of 0.05. A total of around 150 TCR beta chains were listed by the study as associated with cytomegalovirus. Because HLA typing was unavailable for some donors at each locus, only the typed subset was used in association tests. According to the authors, the approach could potentially be generalized to other disease states and immunological phenotypes. In vitro tests confirmed that a few of the cytomegalovirus-associated TCR beta chains recognize cytomegalovirus antigens. Strong co-occurrence of HLA alleles, especially DR and DQ, made assigning TCR associations to individual alleles difficult. Most TCR sequences were seen in very few donors, while some public TCRs were found in many individuals. In both the original and validation cohorts, the classifier was reported to diagnose cytomegalovirus status with high specificity and sensitivity. A cluster of highly shared sequence variants was judged likely to represent a technical artifact of the sequencing pipeline. According to a later analysis, most CMV-associated TCR beta chains appeared to be HLA-restricted, and the HLA associations seemed to be driven largely by CMV exposure.

For CDR1 and CDR2, the germline V gene lists SQVTM and ANQGSEA. The CDR3, from cysteine to phenylalanine, totals 12 residues. Only the CDR3 part of the read is kept: 36 bases, read in frame from the first base. V is cut by 8 bases and J by 4 bases, and the space between the germline ends is 12 bases. Concerning this clone itself: Its antigen is still unknown. Base qualities are not provided; no much larger clone lies one nucleotide away.

The cohort was made up of roughly 670 healthy bone marrow donors. At the time of sampling, all cohort members were nominally healthy, though unrecorded immune exposures were likely present. The donor was CMV seropositive and was included in the group of 270 or so seropositive cohort members. A peripheral blood sample was collected from each donor, and TCR beta sequencing was performed on peripheral blood mononuclear cells. Genomic DNA extraction from the blood cell samples was performed with the Qiagen DNeasy Blood Extraction Kit. To prepare the library, the immunoSEQ multiplex PCR assay was applied. For the multiplex PCR, a mixture combining 60 forward primers for TCR Vbeta segments and 13 reverse primers for TCR Jbeta segments was used. The CDR3 region of rearranged TCR beta genes was amplified from genomic DNA with a multiplex PCR assay. On the Illumina HiSeq System, the amplified TCR beta libraries were sequenced as 87-base-pair reads. The paper's data handling went like this. Across the 500 to 700 repertoires, a later analysis counted roughly 77 million unique TCR beta chains, roughly 11 million of which were shared by at least two donors. Raw reads were error-corrected and collapsed into unique sequences by a nearest-neighbor algorithm in which closely related sequences were merged to remove PCR and sequencing errors. Alignment of CDR3 sequences to IMGT reference sequences was used to assign V, D and J gene segments. For a sequence to be retained, a match of at least six nucleotides to both a V gene segment and a J gene segment was required. A rearrangement counted as productive if the CDR3 had no stop codons and remained in frame with V and J, and every other rearrangement counted as non-productive. CDR3 was defined by IMGT convention, running from the second conserved V-encoded cysteine to the conserved J-encoded phenylalanine. In an earlier analysis of more than 550 of the donors, sequences lacking an unambiguous match to a single V gene segment were excluded. An earlier analysis of fewer than 750 of the donors classified V segments as functional when productive rearrangements were above 56.7% and as segregating when the standard deviation between donors was above 5%. To diagnose cytomegalovirus status from the catalog of TCR beta chain sequences, a statistical classification framework was built. In a later analysis, TCR nucleotide sequences were compared against IMGT/GENE-DB human TR gene sequences so that V and J genes could be assigned. In a later analysis, CDR3 sequences and most-parsimonious VDJ recombination scenarios were assigned using the TCRdist pipeline. A later analysis defined each TCR beta chain by its CDR3 amino acid sequence plus V-gene family, and excluded reads lacking a unique V-gene family. In a later analysis, fewer than 650 highly shared, low-generation-probability nucleotide sequences were removed to address suspected cross-contamination and a sequencing artifact. In a later analysis, a clonal expansion index was calculated for each public chain from normalized within-repertoire ranks of inferred template counts. In a later analysis, generation probabilities were computed with a VDJ recombination model fitted to out-of-frame rearrangements, and the resulting probabilities were checked against IGoR. In a later analysis, TCR-TCR, TCR-HLA and TCR-CMV co-occurrence was scored with hypergeometric tests, and a repertoire-size bias correction was applied to TCR pairs. A later analysis estimated false discovery rates by permuting HLA or CMV assignments 20 times. A later analysis grouped co-occurring TCRs with DBSCAN, adding TCRdist sequence similarity when clustering within HLA-allele-positive subsets. Repertoires with fewer than 30,000 or more than 120,000 public chains were left out of co-occurrence clustering, as were about 5 repertoires with anomalous nucleotide sharing. Sourced from immuneACCESS, this table was stored by TCRdb with only in-frame sequences that have V and J called. A share of the clones is absent; for the studies checked, an unresolved V gene accounts for under half, and the remainder has no known explanation. The V and J calls and clone size are taken from that table; D and trimming were inferred from the DNA. The sample includes around 150,000 clones, with more than 70% observed a single time. Clones ranked in the top ten supply roughly 10% of the sample.

Sequencing was performed on PBMCs. The TCR originated in a man aged 18 to 30 in good health and CMV-seropositive. The sequence links TRBV29-1 to TRBJ2-1; TRBD1 could be the D gene, as 6 bases match. The nucleotide sequence reads TGCAGCATGGGACACCTTTACAATGAGCAGTTCTTC. Its amino acids are CSMGHLYNEQFF.